This is a list of T cell receptor beta chains from one sample in a study of blood T cells in healthy people across ages. Via MiXCR, TCRdb re-called the 5' RACE reads, giving one row per CDR3 protein. This repertoire shows about 1,400,000 distinct CDR3 sequences, approximately 42% found once; its top ten account for 7% to 9.5%. Material: blood. Every receptor here comes from a woman aged 18-29 years in good health. Both conserved end residues are trimmed from each CDR3. Only some rows state a clone size, as once, few, many or a class for expanded clones.

.,TRBJ1-5,TRBV21-1,12,ASSKEAVKQPQH
.,TRBJ2-1,TRBV6-2/TRBV6-3,11,ASSYTRGGEQF
.,TRBJ2-4,TRBV11-2,14,ASNPTTGGRGNIQY
.,TRBJ1-2,TRBV6-5,15,ASSFERGTVANYGYT
few,TRBJ1-5,TRBV30,12,AWSVGGPNQPQH
.,TRBJ2-7,TRBV2,12,ASLLGQGSYEQY
.,TRBJ2-3,TRBV5-1,16,ASSLRLAGVQSKDTQY
.,TRBJ2-7,TRBV11-2,13,ASSQQTSGTYEQY
.,TRBJ2-5,TRBV11-3,12,ASSHPDNQETQY
few,TRBJ1-5,TRBV28,15,ASRPGQGTHSNQPQH
few,TRBJ2-7,TRBV20-1,11,SAAGLASYEQY
.,TRBJ2-5,TRBV7-2,14,ASSLAGSGRVETQY
.,TRBJ1-2,TRBV12-3/TRBV12-4,12,ASSLGQVGRGYT
few,.,TRBV4-1,14,ASSQDKAATYNEQY
.,TRBJ1-2,TRBV29-1,11,SVPEEANYGYT
.,TRBJ2-7,TRBV6-1,15,ASSRDSGTGFSYEQY
.,TRBJ2-1,TRBV20-1,13,SAREGTGTYDEQF
.,TRBJ2-7,TRBV3-1,12,ASSQKTTHYEQY
few,TRBJ2-3,TRBV20-1,15,SALDPRAGGLTDTQY
few,TRBJ2-2,TRBV7-9,12,ASSPGSGTGELF
.,TRBJ2-5,TRBV9,13,ASSVVGAGEGEQY
once,TRBJ2-3,TRBV3-1,15,ASSPGLAGLDTDTQY
.,TRBJ2-3,TRBV20-1,12,SAPRISGKNTQY
.,TRBJ1-2,TRBV29-1,10,SEGRGANGYT
few,TRBJ2-7,TRBV18,13,ASSFAGLADYEQY
.,TRBJ1-6,TRBV6-1,15,ASSEAWPGGYNSPLH
few,TRBJ2-1,TRBV5-1,13,ASSLAGYSYNEQF
.,TRBJ1-6,TRBV20-1,13,SAQGTAAYNSPLH